This T cell receptor (beta chain) comes out of a study of blood T cell repertoires in COVID-19. In the study overall: The origin of the acute and convalescent COVID-19 samples was the United States, Italy and Spain.

Participants were aged about 18 to 90 years from roughly 25 US areas. Participants had their cohort set by participant-reported clinical history. Per the study methods: Counts of nucleated cells, estimated from reference gene primer amplification, were obtained. Libraries were prepared by immunoSEQ multiplex PCR; TCRdb keeps only in-frame clonotypes and omits some of them. V, J and clone size reflect that table, while D and trimming were determined from the DNA. The sample comprises a few hundred thousand clones, about nine tenths of which are singletons, and more than 1% rests with the top ten. The germline V gene has CDR1 MNHEY and CDR2 SVGAGI. Losses at the gene ends were 8 bases for V and 6 bases for J; bases not matched to a gene: 9. The CDR3 loop spans 15 amino acids.

This receptor was identified in a human donor in a cohort exposed to, infected with or recovered from COVID-19 (not recorded which). The donor label of this sample is uncertain. Sequencing was carried out using PBMCs or T cells enriched from blood (not recorded which). This chain joins TRBV6-5 and TRBJ2-2; TRBD2 aligns across 10 bases. In DNA form, the CDR3 reads TGTGCCAGCTCTCCGGGACTAGCGACGGCCGGGGAGCTGTTTTTT. Its translation: CASSPGLATAGELFF.